This is a list of T cell receptor beta chains from one sample in a study of Ad26.COV2.S vaccination and SARS-CoV-2 variants. Sequencing used immunoSEQ multiplex PCR; TCRdb keeps in-frame clones, though not all of them. This table holds about 350,000 clones, 65% to 90% found once. The material was peripheral blood, obtained in a trial of Ad26.COV2.S vaccine versus placebo. These receptors were obtained from a person aged 18 to 65 who received the Ad26.COV2.S COVID-19 vaccine or a placebo. Each CDR3 is given with its conserved first and last residue. A D gene is named only where the DNA matches it firmly. Rows may omit the clone size; those that give it use once, few, many or a size class.

d_call	v_call	j_call	clone_size	cdr3_nt	cdr3_aa
-	TRBV7-9	TRBJ2-7	once	TGTGCCAGCAGCTTAGTGGCCTGGAACGAGCAGTACTTC	CASSLVAWNEQYF
-	TRBV5-5	TRBJ2-3	-	TGTGCCAGCAGCTTGGTAGGGTGGGGGCCTGGCACAGATACGCAGTATTTT	CASSLVGWGPGTDTQYF
-	TRBV19	TRBJ1-2	-	TGTGCCAGTAGTACCTCAGGACAAGGCTATGGCTACACCTTC	CASSTSGQGYGYTF
-	TRBV6-5	TRBJ1-1	-	TGTGCCAGCAGTTCCGGGACACTGAACACTGAAGCTTTCTTT	CASSSGTLNTEAFF
-	TRBV3-1/TRBV3-2	TRBJ2-2	-	TGTGCCAGCAGCCAAGAGGTGGCTAGCCTTAACACCGGGGAGCTGTTTTTT	CASSQEVASLNTGELFF
TRBD1	TRBV7-2	TRBJ1-6	-	TGTGCCAGCAGAGTTGACAGGGTGGTTCGGTCACCCCTCCACTTT	CASRVDRVVRSPLHF
-	TRBV18	TRBJ2-7	-	TGTGCCAGCTCACCACGTCAGGAGGGGTTCTACGAGCAGTACTTC	CASSPRQEGFYEQYF
-	TRBV6-2/TRBV6-3	TRBJ2-2	-	TGTGCCAGCAGTTACAGTATAATTGCCGGGGAGCTGTTTTTT	CASSYSIIAGELFF
TRBD2	TRBV19	TRBJ2-1	-	TGTGCCAGTAGTATAACTAGCGGGGAAAATGAGCAGTTCTTC	CASSITSGENEQFF
-	TRBV6-2/TRBV6-3	TRBJ1-2	-	TGTGCCAGCAGTTACTCGGTTGGCGGGGCCGCTTTTGGCTACACCTTC	CASSYSVGGAAFGYTF
-	TRBV11-2	TRBJ2-7	-	TGTGCCAGCAGCTTAAATCCCTCGCCGGGCGAGCAGTACTTC	CASSLNPSPGEQYF
-	TRBV7-9	TRBJ2-1	-	TGTGCCAGCAGCTTGAGCACCTACAATGAGCAGTTCTTC	CASSLSTYNEQFF
-	TRBV2	TRBJ2-7	-	TGTGCCAGCAGATCCGGGTCTTCCTACGAGCAGTACTTC	CASRSGSSYEQYF
TRBD2	TRBV7-9	TRBJ2-1	-	TGTGCCAGCAGTCCTAGCGGAGGGGCCTACAATGAGCAGTTCTTC	CASSPSGGAYNEQFF
-	TRBV20-1	TRBJ1-4	-	TGCAGTGCTAGGATGGGCGAAAAACTGTTTTTT	CSARMGEKLFF
TRBD2	TRBV20-1	TRBJ2-7	-	TGCAGTGCTAGTCTAGCGGAGAACTACGAGCAGTACTTC	CSASLAENYEQYF
-	TRBV9	TRBJ1-2	-	TGTGCCAGCACTCCGGGGCAGAACCATAACTATGGCTACACCTTC	CASTPGQNHNYGYTF
-	TRBV25-1	TRBJ1-3	-	TGTGCCAGCAGTGAATCTGGAAACACCATATATTTT	CASSESGNTIYF
-	TRBV11-2	TRBJ1-2	-	TGTGCCAGCAGCTTAGATACGGCGGATGGCTACACCTTC	CASSLDTADGYTF
-	TRBV28	TRBJ2-3	-	TGTGCCAGCAGTTTGGCCCTCATCGGCACAGATACGCAGTATTTT	CASSLALIGTDTQYF
-	TRBV6-5	TRBJ1-6	-	TGTGCCAGCAGTTCAGGGTTCAGCTCACCCCTCCACTTT	CASSSGFSSPLHF
TRBD1	TRBV28	TRBJ1-1	-	TGTGCCAGCAGTTTGACAGGGGGCCTGGGTGGGACTGAAGCTTTCTTT	CASSLTGGLGGTEAFF
-	TRBV7-2	TRBJ2-7	-	TGTGCCAGCAGCTTAGTCCTAGACGGATCCTACGAGCAGTACTTC	CASSLVLDGSYEQYF
TRBD1	TRBV18	TRBJ1-3	-	TGTGCCAGCTCACCAGGGAGACAGGGCGACTCTGGAAACACCATATATTTT	CASSPGRQGDSGNTIYF
-	TRBV29-1	TRBJ2-1	-	TGCAGCGCCCTAGGCGGCGGACTCATGAAGTACAATGAGCAGTTCTTC	CSALGGGLMKYNEQFF
-	TRBV24-1	TRBJ2-7	-	TGTGCCACCAGTGATTCACGAAGTGCCGGGCCTTACTACGAGCAGTACTTC	CATSDSRSAGPYYEQYF
TRBD1	TRBV7-8	TRBJ2-7	-	TGTGCCAGCAGCCCGAGGGACAGGGGACTGTACTTC	CASSPRDRGLYF